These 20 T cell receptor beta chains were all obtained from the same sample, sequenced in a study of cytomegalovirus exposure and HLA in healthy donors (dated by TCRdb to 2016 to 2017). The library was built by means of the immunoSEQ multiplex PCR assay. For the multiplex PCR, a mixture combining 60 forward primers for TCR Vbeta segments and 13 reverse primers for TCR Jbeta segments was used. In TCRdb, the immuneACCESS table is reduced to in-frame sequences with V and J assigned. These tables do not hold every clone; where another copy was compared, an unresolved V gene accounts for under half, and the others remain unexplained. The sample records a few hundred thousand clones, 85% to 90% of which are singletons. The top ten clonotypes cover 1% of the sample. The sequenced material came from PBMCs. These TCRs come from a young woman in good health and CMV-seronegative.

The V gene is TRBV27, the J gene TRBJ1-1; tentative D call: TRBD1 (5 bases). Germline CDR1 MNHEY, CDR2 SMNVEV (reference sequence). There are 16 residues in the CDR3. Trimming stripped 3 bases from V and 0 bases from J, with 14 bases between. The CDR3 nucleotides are TGTGCCAGCAGTTTTGAGACAGAAACCCTGAACACTGAAGCTTTCTTT. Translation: CASSFETETLNTEAFF.

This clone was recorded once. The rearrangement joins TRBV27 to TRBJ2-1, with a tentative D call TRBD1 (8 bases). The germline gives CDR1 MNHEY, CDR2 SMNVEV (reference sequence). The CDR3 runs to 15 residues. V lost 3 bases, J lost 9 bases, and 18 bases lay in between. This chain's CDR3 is CASSLAQGAGVEQFF. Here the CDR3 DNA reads TGTGCCAGCAGTTTGGCTCAGGGGGCGGGGGTTGAGCAGTTCTTC.

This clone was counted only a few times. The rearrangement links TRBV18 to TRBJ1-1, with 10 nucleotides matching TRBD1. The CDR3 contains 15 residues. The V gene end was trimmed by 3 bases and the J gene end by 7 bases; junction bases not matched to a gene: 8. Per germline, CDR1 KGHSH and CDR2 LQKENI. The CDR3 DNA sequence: TGTGCCAGCTCACCCACTCCGGGACAGGGGATTGAAGCTTTCTTT. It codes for CASSPTPGQGIEAFF.

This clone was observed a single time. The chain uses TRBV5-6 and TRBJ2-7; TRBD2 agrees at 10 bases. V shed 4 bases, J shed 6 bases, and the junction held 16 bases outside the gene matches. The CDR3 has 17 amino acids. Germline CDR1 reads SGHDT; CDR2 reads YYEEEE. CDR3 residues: CASSPQVASGRYGEQYF. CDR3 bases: TGTGCCAGCAGCCCCCAGGTAGCTAGCGGGAGATATGGCGAGCAGTACTTC.

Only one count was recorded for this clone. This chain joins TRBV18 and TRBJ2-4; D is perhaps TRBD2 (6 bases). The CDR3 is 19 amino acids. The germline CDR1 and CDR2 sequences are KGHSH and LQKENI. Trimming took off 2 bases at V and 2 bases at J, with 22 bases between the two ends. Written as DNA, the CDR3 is TGTGCCAGCTCACCAAGGTTAGCGGCCCCCAGATCAACCAAAAACATTCAGTACTTC. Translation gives CASSPRLAAPRSTKNIQYF.

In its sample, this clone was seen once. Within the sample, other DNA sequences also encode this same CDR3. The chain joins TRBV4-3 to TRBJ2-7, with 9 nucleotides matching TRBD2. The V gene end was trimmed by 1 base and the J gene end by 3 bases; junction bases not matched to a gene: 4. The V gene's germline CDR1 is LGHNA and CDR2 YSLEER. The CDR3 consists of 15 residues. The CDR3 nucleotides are TGCGCCAGCAGCCAAGGGCTAGCGGGGATCTACGAGCAGTACTTC. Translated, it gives CASSQGLAGIYEQYF.

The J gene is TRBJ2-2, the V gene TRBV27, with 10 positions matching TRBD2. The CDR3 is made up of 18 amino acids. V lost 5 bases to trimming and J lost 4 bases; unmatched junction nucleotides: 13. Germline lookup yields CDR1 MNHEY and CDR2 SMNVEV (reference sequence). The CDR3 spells CASSAPRGSGGFTGELFF. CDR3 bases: TGTGCCAGCAGTGCCCCGCGGGGTAGCGGGGGGTTCACCGGGGAGCTGTTTTTT.

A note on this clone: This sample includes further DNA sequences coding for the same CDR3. The CDR3 DNA sequence: TGCAGCGTTGAAACAGGGGGCGCGTATGGCTACACCTTC. It yields the protein CSVETGGAYGYTF. The rearrangement links TRBV29-1 to TRBJ1-2; TRBD1 agrees at 9 bases. Germline V CDR1 and CDR2: SQVTM, ANQGSEA. The CDR3 consists of 13 residues. With V trimmed by 2 bases and J by 5 bases, 3 bases remained unmatched. Combining the CDR3 with reference TRBV29-1 and TRBJ1-2 gives the whole variable domain SAVISQKPSRDICQRGTSLTIQCQVDSQVTMMFWYRQQPGQSLTLIATANQGSEATYESGFVIDKFPISRPNLTFSTLTVSNMSPEDSSIYLCSVETGGAYGYTFGSGTRLTVV.

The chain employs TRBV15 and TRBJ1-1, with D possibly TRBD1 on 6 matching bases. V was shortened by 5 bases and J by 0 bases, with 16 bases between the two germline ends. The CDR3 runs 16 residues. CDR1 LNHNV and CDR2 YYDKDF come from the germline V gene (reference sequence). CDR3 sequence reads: CATSPQRGHLNTEAFF. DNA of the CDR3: TGTGCCACCAGCCCCCAGAGGGGACATCTGAACACTGAAGCTTTCTTT.

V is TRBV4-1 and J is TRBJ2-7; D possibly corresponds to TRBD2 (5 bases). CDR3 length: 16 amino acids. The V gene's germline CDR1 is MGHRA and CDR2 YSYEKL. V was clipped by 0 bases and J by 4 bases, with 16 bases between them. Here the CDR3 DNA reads TGCGCCAGCAGCCAAGAGGGAGTGCAAAGTCCATACGAGCAGTACTTC. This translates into CASSQEGVQSPYEQYF.

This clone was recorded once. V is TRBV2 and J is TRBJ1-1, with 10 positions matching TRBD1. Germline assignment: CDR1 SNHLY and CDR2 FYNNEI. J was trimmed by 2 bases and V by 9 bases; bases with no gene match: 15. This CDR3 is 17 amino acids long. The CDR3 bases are TGTGCCAGTCCTCTTTCACCGGGACAGGGGACAAACACTGAAGCTTTCTTT. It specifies CASPLSPGQGTNTEAFF.

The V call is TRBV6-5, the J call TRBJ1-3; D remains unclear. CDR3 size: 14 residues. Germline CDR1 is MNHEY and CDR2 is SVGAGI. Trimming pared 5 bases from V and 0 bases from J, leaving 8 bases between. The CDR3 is CASSLSHSGNTIYF. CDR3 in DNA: TGTGCCAGCAGTCTCAGTCACTCTGGAAACACCATATATTTT.

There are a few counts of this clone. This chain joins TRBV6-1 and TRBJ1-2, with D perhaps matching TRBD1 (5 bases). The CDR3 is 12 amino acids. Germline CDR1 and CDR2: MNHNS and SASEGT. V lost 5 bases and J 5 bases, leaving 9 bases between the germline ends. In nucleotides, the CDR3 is TGTGCCAGCAGTAGGGACTTTTATGGCTACACCTTC. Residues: CASSRDFYGYTF.

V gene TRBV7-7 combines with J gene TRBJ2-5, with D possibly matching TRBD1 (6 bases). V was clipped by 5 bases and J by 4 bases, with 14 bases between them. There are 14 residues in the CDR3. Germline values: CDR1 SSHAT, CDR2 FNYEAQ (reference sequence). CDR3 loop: CASSQTTGTETQYF. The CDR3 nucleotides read TGTGCCAGCAGCCAAACAACAGGGACAGAGACCCAGTACTTC.

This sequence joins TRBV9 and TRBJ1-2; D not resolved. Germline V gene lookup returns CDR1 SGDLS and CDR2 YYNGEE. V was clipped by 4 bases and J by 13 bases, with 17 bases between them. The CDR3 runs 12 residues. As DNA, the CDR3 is TGTGCCAGCAGCACCCGCTCCGGTCCCGGCACCTTC. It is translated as CASSTRSGPGTF. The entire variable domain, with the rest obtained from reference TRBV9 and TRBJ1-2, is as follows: DSGVTQTPKHLITATGQRVTLRCSPRSGDLSVYWYQQSLDQGLQFLIQYYNGEERAKGNILERFSAQQFPDLHSELNLSSLELGDSALYFCASSTRSGPGTFGSGTRLTVV.

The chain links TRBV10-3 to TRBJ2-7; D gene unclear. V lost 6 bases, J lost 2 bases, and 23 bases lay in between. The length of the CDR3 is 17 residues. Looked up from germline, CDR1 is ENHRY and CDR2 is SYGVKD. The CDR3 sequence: CAISRMGSGVGTYEQYF. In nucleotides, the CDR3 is TGTGCCATCAGCAGAATGGGTTCCGGAGTAGGTACCTACGAGCAGTACTTC.

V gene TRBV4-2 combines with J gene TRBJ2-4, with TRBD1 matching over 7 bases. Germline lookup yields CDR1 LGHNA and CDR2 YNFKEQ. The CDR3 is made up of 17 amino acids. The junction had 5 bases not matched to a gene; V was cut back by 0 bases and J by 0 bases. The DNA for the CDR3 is TGTGCCAGCAGCCAAGATGCGAGGGGGCTAGCCAAAAACATTCAGTACTTC. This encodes CASSQDARGLAKNIQYF.

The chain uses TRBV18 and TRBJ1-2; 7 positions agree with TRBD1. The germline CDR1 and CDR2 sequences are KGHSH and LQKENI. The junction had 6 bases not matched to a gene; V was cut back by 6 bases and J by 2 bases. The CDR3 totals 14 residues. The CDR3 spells CASSPTGKNYGYTF. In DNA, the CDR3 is TGTGCCAGCTCCCCGACAGGGAAGAACTATGGCTACACCTTC.

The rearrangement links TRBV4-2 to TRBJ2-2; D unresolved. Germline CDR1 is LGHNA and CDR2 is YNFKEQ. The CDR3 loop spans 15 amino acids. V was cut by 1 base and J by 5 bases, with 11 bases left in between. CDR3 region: CASSQVEKSTGELFF. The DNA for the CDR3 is TGTGCCAGCAGCCAAGTAGAGAAATCTACCGGGGAGCTGTTTTTT.

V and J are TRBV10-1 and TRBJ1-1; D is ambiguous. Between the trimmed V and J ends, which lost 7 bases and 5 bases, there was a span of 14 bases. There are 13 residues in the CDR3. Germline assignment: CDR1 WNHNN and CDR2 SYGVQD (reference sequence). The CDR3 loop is CASTTPGGTEAFF. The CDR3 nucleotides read TGCGCCAGCACAACACCGGGCGGGACTGAAGCTTTCTTT.